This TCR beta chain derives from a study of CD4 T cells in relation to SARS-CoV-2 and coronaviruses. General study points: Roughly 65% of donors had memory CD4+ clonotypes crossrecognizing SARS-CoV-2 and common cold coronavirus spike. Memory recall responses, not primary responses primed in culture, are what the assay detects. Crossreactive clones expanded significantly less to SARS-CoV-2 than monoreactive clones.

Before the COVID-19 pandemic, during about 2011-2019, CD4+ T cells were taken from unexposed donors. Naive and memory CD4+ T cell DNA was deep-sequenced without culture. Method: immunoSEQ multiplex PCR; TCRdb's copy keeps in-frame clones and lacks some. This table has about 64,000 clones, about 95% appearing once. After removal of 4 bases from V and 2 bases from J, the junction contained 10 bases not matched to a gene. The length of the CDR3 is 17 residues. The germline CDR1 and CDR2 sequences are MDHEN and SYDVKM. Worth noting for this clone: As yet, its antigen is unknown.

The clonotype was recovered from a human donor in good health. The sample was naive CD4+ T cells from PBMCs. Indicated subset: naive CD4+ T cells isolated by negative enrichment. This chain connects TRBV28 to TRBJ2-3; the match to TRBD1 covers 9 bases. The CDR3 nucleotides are TGTGCCAGCAGTTCTATCAGGGGACAGGGCGACACAGATACGCAGTATTTT. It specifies CASSSIRGQGDTDTQYF.